This T cell receptor (delta chain) was identified in a study of γδ T cells in repeated Plasmodium falciparum infection. This clone was recorded at least ten times. TCRdb's protein for this DNA is that of a much larger clone and differs from the translation at residue 9, likely a read error; the protein shown is the DNA translation. The identical CDR3 is also encoded by other nucleotide sequences in the sample. TCRdb fed the multiplex PCR reads into CATT to redo clone calling. The repertoire holds 70,000 to 95,000 delta-chain clones, with roughly 1.4% as singletons. This CDR3 has 16 amino acids. Germline CDR1 reads GEAIGNYY; CDR2 reads EKD. Vgamma9/Vdelta2+ and Vdelta2-negative gammadelta T cells were flow-sorted from PBMC for bulk sequencing.

The sample consisted of gamma-delta T cells from blood. The V call is TRDV2, the J call TRDJ3, with 7 positions matching TRDD3. In the absence of a J gene in TCRdb, the DNA was matched to germline to assign it here. The sequence came from a pool of human donors (malaria-infected and uninfected, not separated). The CDR3 nucleotides are TGTGCCTGTGACTGGGGGAGCTCCCGGGACACCCGACAGATGTTTTTC. Translating gives CACDWGSSRDTRQMFF.